Listed here are 28 T cell receptor beta chains from one sample, sequenced in a study of T cell responses to AZD1222 COVID-19 vaccine. Repertoires were generated with immunoSEQ multiplex PCR, while TCRdb's copy carries only in-frame clones and drops some. The sample shows some 150,000 clones, 90% of them seen only once. Material: peripheral blood, obtained 28 days after the second AZD1222 dose. Every receptor here comes from an adult who received the AZD1222 COVID-19 vaccine.

This rearrangement joins TRBV18 to TRBJ2-3, with no clear D. CDR3 length equals 17 residues. Trimming removed 0 bases from V and 0 bases from J, with 13 bases in between. Germline V gene lookup returns CDR1 KGHSH and CDR2 LQKENI. Here the CDR3 DNA reads TGTGCCAGCTCACCACCCCCCCAGAGGAATAGCACAGATACGCAGTATTTT. Protein sequence: CASSPPPQRNSTDTQYF.

This chain links TRBV19 with TRBJ1-2; tentatively, D is TRBD1 (5 bases). V lost 3 bases to trimming and J lost 7 bases, with 12 bases between them. Germline CDR1 and CDR2: LNHDA and SQIVND (reference sequence). The length of the CDR3 is 13 residues. The CDR3 DNA reads TGTGCCAGTAGTATGTTCGGGGCCGCTGGCTACACCTTC. Its protein product is CASSMFGAAGYTF.

V usage is TRBV11-2 and J usage is TRBJ2-1; 11 bases align to TRBD2. Per germline, CDR1 SGHAT and CDR2 FQNNGV. V lost 5 bases to trimming and J lost 9 bases; unmatched junction nucleotides: 9. The CDR3 is 15 residues long. CDR3 region: CASSPLSGGAGEQFF. DNA for the CDR3: TGTGCCAGCAGCCCACTTAGCGGGGGGGCCGGTGAGCAGTTCTTC.

This clone was detected only once. CDR3 protein: CASSSQGDDGELFF. The CDR3 nucleotides read TGTGCCAGCAGCTCACAGGGTGATGACGGGGAGCTGTTTTTT. The chain employs TRBV7-3 and TRBJ2-2; the D gene is possibly TRBD1 (6 bases). Between the trimmed V and J ends, which lost 4 bases and 7 bases, there was a span of 13 bases. The CDR3 extends over 14 amino acids. Germline V gene sequence: CDR1 SGHTA, CDR2 FQGTGA.

This clone was seen just once. The V gene is TRBV18, the J gene TRBJ1-5; unclear D gene. The CDR3 runs to 16 residues. The V gene's germline CDR1 is KGHSH and CDR2 LQKENI. The V and J ends lost 0 bases and 0 bases respectively, with 9 bases between them. CDR3 sequence (DNA): TGTGCCAGCTCACCACCAGTCCTCATTAGCAATCAGCCCCAGCATTTT. It is translated as CASSPPVLISNQPQHF.

V and J are TRBV6-4 and TRBJ1-4; 7 nucleotides align to TRBD1. This CDR3 is 16 amino acids long. Germline CDR1 and CDR2: MRHNA and SNTAGT. The trim removed 6 bases at V and 6 bases at J, leaving 13 bases unmatched. CDR3 sequence (DNA): TGTGCCAGCAGGCCCCCGCACAGGGGATTGCATGAAAAACTGTTTTTT. This codes for CASRPPHRGLHEKLFF.

J is TRBJ2-7 and V is TRBV7-9; the match to TRBD1 covers 7 bases. This CDR3 comprises 12 residues. With 5 bases clipped from V and 5 bases from J, the junction kept 3 bases outside the gene matches. Germline V gene lookup returns CDR1 SEHNR and CDR2 FQNEAQ (reference sequence). The DNA for the CDR3 is TGTGCCAGCAGCCGACAGGGCCACGAGCAGTACTTC. This sequence encodes CASSRQGHEQYF.

This chain links TRBV19 with TRBJ2-7, with D unclear. Trimming stripped 3 bases from V and 2 bases from J, with 5 bases between. The CDR3 covers 12 residues. Germline loops: CDR1 LNHDA, CDR2 SQIVND (reference sequence). In nucleotides, the CDR3 is TGTGCCAGTAGTATCGACGCCTACGAGCAGTACTTC. Translation: CASSIDAYEQYF.

This rearrangement joins TRBV5-4 to TRBJ2-5, with D possibly being TRBD2 (6 bases). V gave up 1 base and J gave up 5 bases, with 6 bases separating them. CDR1 is SGHNT and CDR2 is YYREEE in the germline V gene (reference sequence). CDR3 length equals 12 residues. In DNA, the CDR3 is TGTGCCAGCAGCTTGCGGGAGGAGACCCAGTACTTC. Its translation: CASSLREETQYF.

CDR3 DNA: TGTGCCAGCAGTTTCACAGGAGCCAACTATGGCTACACCTTC. This translates into CASSFTGANYGYTF. This chain connects TRBV6-5 to TRBJ1-2; weak D call: TRBD1 (5 bases). V lost 4 bases and J lost 2, with 11 bases in between. The CDR3 is made up of 14 amino acids. Germline lookup yields CDR1 MNHEY and CDR2 SVGAGI.

In its sample, this clone was seen once. The chain joins TRBV11-3 to TRBJ2-2, with unresolved D. V was cut by 8 bases and J by 0 bases, with 10 bases left in between. The germline V gene has CDR1 SGHNT and CDR2 YENEEA. The CDR3 extends over 14 amino acids. The CDR3 nucleotides read TGTGCCAGCTCGGCGGCTTCGAACACCGGGGAGCTGTTTTTT. Residues: CASSAASNTGELFF.

This chain connects TRBV6-2 or TRBV6-3 to TRBJ1-5; D perhaps matches TRBD1 (5 bases). With 0 bases removed from V and 6 bases from J, the gap between germline ends came to 15 bases. Looked up from germline, CDR1 is MNHEY and CDR2 is SVGEGT. This CDR3 is built from 16 residues. The CDR3 reads CASSYSSGTRGQPQHF. The CDR3 region has the DNA TGTGCCAGCAGTTACTCGAGTGGGACCCGGGGTCAGCCCCAGCATTTT.

CDR3 bases: TGTGCCAGTACCACGACAGGGGCCGTCAACACCGGGGAGCTGTTTTTT. Amino acid sequence: CASTTTGAVNTGELFF. The chain employs TRBV19 and TRBJ2-2; 8 bases match TRBD1. V dropped 7 bases and J dropped 2; count of bases not matched to a gene: 9. CDR1 LNHDA and CDR2 SQIVND come from the germline V gene (reference sequence). This CDR3 comprises 16 residues.

V usage is TRBV12-3 or TRBV12-4 and J usage is TRBJ2-7; D uncertain. The V and J ends lost 5 bases and 8 bases respectively, with 13 bases between them. This CDR3 is 12 amino acids long. CDR3 DNA sequence: TGTGCCAGCAGTCGGAACTCTATACAGCAGTACTTC. As protein: CASSRNSIQQYF.

The chain employs TRBV4-1 and TRBJ2-1; D gene uncertain. The CDR3 is 13 amino acids. V lost 0 bases to trimming and J lost 14 bases, with 14 bases between them. Looked up from germline, CDR1 is MGHRA and CDR2 is YSYEKL. The DNA for the CDR3 is TGCGCCAGCAGCCAAGATCCGGACGCCGTCGAGTTCTTC. Translated, it gives CASSQDPDAVEFF.

The rearrangement links TRBV12-3 or TRBV12-4 to TRBJ1-2, with no clear D. This CDR3 spans 12 amino acids. V lost 4 bases and J 3 bases, leaving 6 bases between the germline ends. The CDR3 nucleotides are TGTGCCAGCAGTTCGGGCCACTATGGCTACACCTTC. Encoded protein: CASSSGHYGYTF.

The rearrangement uses TRBV7-9 and TRBJ1-6, with 8 bases identical to TRBD1. Germline CDR1 and CDR2: SEHNR and FQNEAQ (reference sequence). Trimming at V came to 5 bases and at J to 7 bases, leaving 16 bases not matched to a gene. The CDR3 is 18 residues long. The CDR3 loop reads CASSEYGTGRTVNSPLHF. The CDR3 bases are TGTGCCAGCAGCGAGTACGGGACAGGACGGACTGTGAATTCACCCCTCCACTTT.

This clone occurred once. This sequence joins TRBV19 and TRBJ1-2; no definite D call. V shed 2 bases and J shed 8 bases, with 9 bases lying between them. Germline V gives CDR1 LNHDA, CDR2 SQIVND (reference sequence). The CDR3 loop spans 12 amino acids. CDR3 in DNA: TGTGCCAGTAGTATATATGGAGCAGGCTACACCTTC. As protein: CASSIYGAGYTF.

The rearrangement joins TRBV6-2 or TRBV6-3 to TRBJ1-2, with no clear D. Germline CDR1 reads MNHEY; CDR2 reads SVGEGT. Between the trimmed V and J ends, which lost 4 bases and 3 bases, there was a span of 12 bases. The CDR3 has 14 amino acids. CDR3 DNA sequence: TGTGCCAGCAGTTTTTCCTGGCGGGACTATGGCTACACCTTC. Residues: CASSFSWRDYGYTF.

This clone has more than one count but fewer than ten. The chain couples TRBV10-2 to TRBJ2-1; 10 bases are a match to TRBD2. This CDR3 comprises 15 residues. The germline gives CDR1 WSHSY, CDR2 SAAADI. Trimming removed 4 bases from V and 9 bases from J; junction bases left unmatched: 9. For the CDR3, the DNA is TGCGCCAGCAGTGCGGTAGCGGGGGGCCGAGGTGAGCAGTTCTTC. Translated, it gives CASSAVAGGRGEQFF.

The chain joins TRBV19 to TRBJ1-5; D remains ambiguous. The germline V gene encodes CDR1 LNHDA and CDR2 SQIVND (reference sequence). Trimming stripped 9 bases from V and 5 bases from J, with 5 bases between. The CDR3 consists of 10 residues. CDR3 sequence: CASGYQPQHF. As DNA, the CDR3 is TGTGCCAGCGGGTATCAGCCCCAGCATTTT.

The chain's CDR3 is CASSPGQGQETQYF. The CDR3 region has the DNA TGCGCCAGCAGTCCGGGACAGGGGCAAGAGACCCAGTACTTC. The gene calls are TRBV5-1 and TRBJ2-5; 10 bases agree with TRBD1. The CDR3 extends over 14 amino acids. V dropped 5 bases and J dropped 2; count of bases not matched to a gene: 3. The germline V gene has CDR1 SGHRS and CDR2 YFSETQ.

The rearrangement uses TRBV19 and TRBJ1-5; 8 bases line up with TRBD1. The CDR3 spans 15 residues. Germline V lookup: CDR1 LNHDA, CDR2 SQIVND (reference sequence). V lost 9 bases, J lost 7 bases, and 14 bases stayed unmatched. CDR3 sequence (DNA): TGTGCCAGGGGTTTGGGACAGGTAAAGGGACAGCCCCAGCATTTT. Encoded protein: CARGLGQVKGQPQHF.

Of note for this clone: One end of the junction does not line up with germline, which may come from a read error. The chain uses TRBV19 and TRBJ2-4; no definite D call. This CDR3 comprises 15 residues. Germline V gene lookup returns CDR1 LNHDA and CDR2 SQIVND (reference sequence). CDR3 nucleotide sequence: TGTGCCAGTCGTATGGGGTTGGGGGCCAAAAACATTCAGTACTTC. It codes for CASRMGLGAKNIQYF.

This chain uses TRBV30 with TRBJ2-7; D may be TRBD2 (6 bases). This CDR3 spans 15 amino acids. Trimming took 3 bases from V and 2 from J, leaving 17 bases between them. Germline V CDR1 and CDR2: GTSNPN, SVGIG (reference sequence). The CDR3 reads CAWSPPGGVPYEQYF. The CDR3 DNA is TGTGCCTGGAGCCCACCTGGAGGGGTTCCCTACGAGCAGTACTTC.

This sequence joins TRBV5-1 and TRBJ1-4, with 9 nucleotides matching TRBD1. The CDR3 spans 17 residues. Germline CDR1 is SGHRS and CDR2 is YFSETQ. V shed 4 bases and J 0 bases; nucleotides not matched to a gene: 7. The CDR3 bases are TGCGCCAGCAGCAAATCCGGGACAGGGTCAACTAATGAAAAACTGTTTTTT. Its translation: CASSKSGTGSTNEKLFF.

The chain links TRBV6-2 or TRBV6-3 to TRBJ1-4, with D perhaps TRBD1 (6 bases). Trimming cost V 6 bases and J 10 bases, with 15 bases left between them. Germline V lookup: CDR1 MNHEY, CDR2 SVGEGT. The CDR3 covers 13 residues. The CDR3 DNA follows: TGTGCCAGCAGCCGGCGGACAGAGGGAAAACTGTTTTTT. This gives the protein CASSRRTEGKLFF.

The chain is built from TRBV7-8 and TRBJ2-5; 7 nucleotides match TRBD1. V lost 5 bases to trimming and J lost 1 base; unmatched junction nucleotides: 4. The CDR3 totals 14 residues. In germline, CDR1 is SGHVS, CDR2 FQNEAQ. CDR3 region: CASSHRTGQETQYF. CDR3 nucleotides: TGTGCCAGCAGCCACAGGACAGGCCAAGAGACCCAGTACTTC.